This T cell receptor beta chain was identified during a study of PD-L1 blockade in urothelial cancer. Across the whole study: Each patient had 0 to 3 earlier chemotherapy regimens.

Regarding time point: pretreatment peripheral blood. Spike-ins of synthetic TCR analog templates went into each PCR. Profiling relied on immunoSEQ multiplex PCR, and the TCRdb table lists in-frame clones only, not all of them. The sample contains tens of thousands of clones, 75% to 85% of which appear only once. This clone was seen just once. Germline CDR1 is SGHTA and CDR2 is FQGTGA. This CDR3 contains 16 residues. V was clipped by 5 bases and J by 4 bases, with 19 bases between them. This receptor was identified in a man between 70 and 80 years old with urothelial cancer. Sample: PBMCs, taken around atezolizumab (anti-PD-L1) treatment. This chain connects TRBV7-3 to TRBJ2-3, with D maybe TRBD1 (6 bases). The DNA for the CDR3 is TGTGCCAGCAGCGCGCAGGGCTTAGGGGGTGCAGATACGCAGTATTTT. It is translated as CASSAQGLGGADTQYF.